These 23 T cell receptor beta chains share one sample of origin, sequenced in a study of human CD8 memory T cell subsets. With exhausted-like traits, TPEX cells were early memory CD8+ T cells that were CCR7+ PD-1+ TIGIT+. Scientists made TCR beta libraries using UMI-labeled 5' RACE. TCRdb reprocessed the 5' RACE reads, keeping one entry per CDR3 protein, no DNA. This sample contains around 10,000 distinct CDR3 sequences. Specimen: CD8+ T cells from PBMCs. These receptors came from a human donor in good health.

The V gene is TRBV23-1, the J gene TRBJ2-7; TCRdb returns TRBD2, unconfirmable since there is no DNA. TRBV23-1 is filed as an ORF, its function uncertain. The length of the CDR3 is 18 residues. Here the CDR3 reads CASSQPRGGALSSYEQYF.

The chain combines TRBV9 with TRBJ2-7; TCRdb gives TRBD2 as the D gene, but with no DNA this cannot be confirmed. Germline values: CDR1 SGDLS, CDR2 YYNGEE. The CDR3 has 15 residues. The CDR3 spells CASSVGTSGRVEQYF.

The chain uses TRBV2 and TRBJ2-2; TCRdb's assignment of TRBD1 cannot be checked, as there is no DNA. CDR3 length equals 15 residues. CDR1 and CDR2 from the germline V gene are SNHLY and FYNNEI. CDR3 loop: CASSERGQDTGELFF.

The chain combines TRBV19 with TRBJ2-7. CDR1 LNHDA and CDR2 SQIVND come from the germline V gene (reference sequence). There are 13 residues in the CDR3. This chain's CDR3 is CASSIGKAYEQYF.

The CDR3 protein is CASSTGGLNYGYTF. The chain uses TRBV27 and TRBJ1-2; TCRdb's assignment of TRBD1 cannot be checked, as there is no DNA. Germline V gives CDR1 MNHEY, CDR2 SMNVEV (reference sequence). The CDR3 is 14 residues long.

The CDR3 loop reads CASSESSGGYGYTF. V usage is TRBV10-2 and J usage is TRBJ1-2. CDR3 length equals 14 residues. Germline lookup yields CDR1 WSHSY and CDR2 SAAADI.

The chain carries TRBV7-2 and TRBJ1-4; with no DNA, the TCRdb D assignment of TRBD1 cannot be verified. The CDR3 sequence is 15 residues long. Germline lookup yields CDR1 SGHTA and CDR2 FQGNSA. CDR3 in amino acids: CASSPRTGRGEKLFF.

V is TRBV7-9 and J is TRBJ2-1. Looked up from germline, CDR1 is SEHNR and CDR2 is FQNEAQ (reference sequence). The CDR3 has 15 residues. The CDR3 protein is CASSYPGDVNNEQFF.

The CDR3 loop reads CASSVGQHYEQYF. The V and J genes are TRBV27 and TRBJ2-7; TCRdb's assignment of TRBD1 cannot be checked, as there is no DNA. The length of the CDR3 is 13 residues. In germline, CDR1 is MNHEY, CDR2 SMNVEV (reference sequence).

This sequence joins TRBV2 and TRBJ2-1. The CDR3 runs 12 residues. The germline CDR1 and CDR2 sequences are SNHLY and FYNNEI. CDR3 sequence reads: CASTAAGNEQFF.

The rearrangement links TRBV30 to TRBJ2-7. From germline, CDR1 is GTSNPN and CDR2 SVGIG (reference sequence). The CDR3 runs to 11 residues. Here the CDR3 reads CAWSASVEQYF.

This chain uses TRBV28 with TRBJ1-5; TCRdb's D call, TRBD1, is unchecked because there is no DNA. This CDR3 comprises 14 residues. Germline V gene lookup returns CDR1 MDHEN and CDR2 SYDVKM. The chain's CDR3 is CASRMLGRGQPQHF.

The chain has TRBV9 and TRBJ2-1; there is no DNA to check the TCRdb D call of TRBD1. The CDR3 spans 17 residues. The germline gives CDR1 SGDLS, CDR2 YYNGEE. This CDR3 reads CASSPFSRAGQYNEQFF.

The chain is built from TRBV12-3 or TRBV12-4 and TRBJ2-3; there is no DNA to check the TCRdb D call of TRBD2. CDR3 length: 15 residues. Here the CDR3 reads CASTPVRVGTDTQYF.

The gene calls are TRBV11-2 and TRBJ2-7; TCRdb proposes TRBD1, but this gene call is untestable without DNA. CDR3 size: 14 residues. Germline V gene sequence: CDR1 SGHAT, CDR2 FQNNGV. CDR3 loop: CASSFGQGYLEQYF.

This chain uses TRBV11-2 with TRBJ2-2; TCRdb gives TRBD2 as the D gene, but with no DNA this cannot be confirmed. Germline V gene sequence: CDR1 SGHAT, CDR2 FQNNGV. The CDR3 loop spans 17 amino acids. The CDR3 reads CASSFNRRTSDTGELFF.

This rearrangement joins TRBV28 to TRBJ1-1. The CDR3 length is 14 residues. CDR1 and CDR2 (germline): MDHEN, SYDVKM. The CDR3 sequence: CASSPNLLNTEAFF.

This rearrangement joins TRBV11-2 to TRBJ2-3; the D call from TCRdb, TRBD1, cannot be confirmed without DNA. The CDR3 has 15 amino acids. The germline V gene has CDR1 SGHAT and CDR2 FQNNGV. The CDR3 here is CASSLGGGRTDTQYF.

The J gene is TRBJ1-1, the V gene TRBV6-2 or TRBV6-3. Germline CDR1 is MNHEY and CDR2 is SVGEGT. This CDR3 is 16 amino acids long. The CDR3 sequence is CASSYRPQGRDTEAFF.

The chain uses TRBV11-2 and TRBJ2-7; with no DNA, the TCRdb D assignment of TRBD2 cannot be verified. Germline lookup yields CDR1 SGHAT and CDR2 FQNNGV. There are 15 residues in the CDR3. CDR3 sequence reads: CASSPQEVALHEQYF.

The CDR3 reads CASSFPISSGELFF. The chain employs TRBV7-9 and TRBJ2-2. CDR1 and CDR2 (germline): SEHNR, FQNEAQ (reference sequence). The CDR3 totals 14 residues.

The chain links TRBV13 to TRBJ1-1; TCRdb designates TRBD1, a call that cannot be tested without DNA. The CDR3 has 14 residues. CDR1 PRHDT and CDR2 FYEKMQ come from the germline V gene (reference sequence). This chain's CDR3 is CASSSGQGATEAFF.

The chain combines TRBV27 with TRBJ2-4; the D call from TCRdb, TRBD1, cannot be confirmed without DNA. The V gene's germline CDR1 is MNHEY and CDR2 SMNVEV (reference sequence). CDR3 length: 14 amino acids. The CDR3 sequence: CASSSAGRGNIQYF.